This T cell receptor beta chain was captured in a study of T cells expressing NK-cell markers. TCRdb reprocessed the 5' RACE reads, keeping one entry per CDR3 protein, no DNA. This sample's table has more than 400,000 distinct CDR3 sequences. This CDR3 is built from 17 residues. The gene calls are TRBV12-3 or TRBV12-4 and TRBJ1-5; TCRdb's D gene call, TRBD1, goes unchecked for lack of DNA. This TCR was sampled from a woman aged 18 to 75 in good health. The specimen was blood T cells: a sorted CD56 or NKG2C T cell subset, CD4+ or CD8+ T cells, or bulk PBMC T cells (not recorded which). The CDR3: CASSPLFVGTASWPQHF.